The rows below give T cell receptor beta chains drawn from one sample of a study of T-cell reconstitution after alpha-beta-depleted transplantation in children. One entry per CDR3 protein results from TCRdb running MiXCR on the PCR reads. Of 200,000 to 250,000 distinct CDR3 sequences in the sample, 12% were seen once. Sequencing used PBMCs from the stem cell graft donor, obtained from the stem cell graft. These receptors all stem from a human donor who donated a stem cell graft to a child with acute lymphoblastic leukemia. Both conserved end residues are part of each CDR3. The D gene is left open where the match is weak.

CDR3aa	v_gene	j_gene	d_gene
CASSPRFEGQGDEQYF	TRBV6-2/TRBV6-3	TRBJ2-7	TRBD1
CASSPLSRDPTGELFF	TRBV7-9	TRBJ2-2	.
CASSQVAGRGTEAFF	TRBV4-1	TRBJ1-1	.
CSVEGKETQYF	TRBV29-1	TRBJ2-5	.
CASSLAAGPRTGELFF	TRBV5-1	TRBJ2-2	.
CASRRGSDQPQHF	TRBV12-3/TRBV12-4	TRBJ1-5	.
CSARDLQGSTEAFF	TRBV20-1	TRBJ1-1	TRBD1
CASSPREARDYGYTF	TRBV13	TRBJ1-2	.
CSVTRQAGNTIYF	TRBV29-1	TRBJ1-3	.
CASSFRTRSTDTQYF	TRBV6-5	TRBJ2-3	.
CASSPFLISTSGSYNEQFF	TRBV18	TRBJ2-1	TRBD2
CASRTQTGLVSSGANVLTF	TRBV11-1	TRBJ2-6	TRBD1
CATSPRGSGPTGELFF	TRBV12-3/TRBV12-4	TRBJ2-2	TRBD2
CTADSEAFF	TRBV29-1	TRBJ1-1	.
CASSFEELAGVSYNEQFF	TRBV12-3/TRBV12-4	TRBJ2-1	TRBD2
CASSLGVRGPNTEAFF	TRBV5-5	TRBJ1-1	TRBD1
CSVDFILRESSYNEQFF	TRBV29-1	TRBJ2-1	.
CASSQDGQGTPYEQYF	TRBV4-3	TRBJ2-7	TRBD1
CASRRTSTDTQYF	TRBV6-2/TRBV6-3	TRBJ2-3	.
CASTHAGGTDTQYF	TRBV5-1	TRBJ2-3	TRBD2
CSARGRMDDVYNSPLHF	TRBV20-1	TRBJ1-6	.
CASSPLLWRNTEAFF	TRBV19	TRBJ1-1	.
CASSAGQGKGYTF	TRBV9	TRBJ1-2	TRBD1
CAIMGTSAHTDTQYF	TRBV10-3	TRBJ2-3	TRBD2
CASGLVRGSEQFF	TRBV12-5	TRBJ2-1	.
CASSQSLVRDGETQYF	TRBV4-3	TRBJ2-5	.
CASSSFLQRRSTDTQYF	TRBV11-2	TRBJ2-3	.
CLLPGQEAFF	TRBV20-1	TRBJ1-1	.
CASSLRQGDDEQYF	TRBV7-9	TRBJ2-7	TRBD1
CSASSTNTEAFF	TRBV20-1	TRBJ1-1	.
CASGVIRSSGANVLTF	TRBV5-1	TRBJ2-6	.
CASSSHRDQAFF	TRBV12-3/TRBV12-4	TRBJ1-1	.
CAAGQGKFGATNEKLFF	TRBV30	TRBJ1-4	TRBD1